Below, one TCR beta chain is given with its context. Its antigen is as yet unknown. The sample originates from a study of cytomegalovirus exposure and HLA in healthy donors. The method was immunoSEQ multiplex PCR; TCRdb's version includes in-frame clones alone and lacks a portion of them. The table has about 160,000 clones, 88% seen once; the top ten hold 2.5% to 3%. General study findings and limits: According to the study, about 180 TCR beta chains were cytomegalovirus-associated.

V was pared by 5 bases and J by 1 base, with 12 bases of the junction left unmatched. This CDR3 spans 17 amino acids. In germline, CDR1 is SEHNR, CDR2 FQNEAQ (reference sequence). This rearrangement joins TRBV7-9 to TRBJ2-3, with 7 bases lining up with TRBD1. The receptor comes from a man aged 18 to 30 in good health and CMV-seronegative. The specimen was PBMCs. CDR3 DNA: TGTGCCAGCAGCCATTGGACCCAGGGGGTCGGCACAGATACGCAGTATTTT. This codes for CASSHWTQGVGTDTQYF. The variable domain in full, with the rest retrieved from reference TRBV7-9 and TRBJ2-3, is DTGVSQNPRHKITKRGQNVTFRCDPISEHNRLYWYRQTLGQGPEFLTYFQNEAQLEKSRLLSDRFSAERPKGSFSTLEIQRTEQGDSAMYLCASSHWTQGVGTDTQYFGPGTRLTVL.